The T cell receptor (beta chain) described here comes from a study of blood T cell repertoires in COVID-19. Study context: Both acute and convalescent COVID-19 samples were obtained from the United States, Italy and Spain. T cells, B-cell-depleted T cells, or PBMCs provided the cDNA or gDNA that served as material.

This clone was observed a handful of times. As handled by the study authors: Counts of nucleated cells, estimated from reference gene primer amplification, were obtained. The method was immunoSEQ multiplex PCR; TCRdb's version includes in-frame clones alone and lacks a portion of them. V, J and clone size derive from that table, while D and trimming were established from the DNA sequence. The sample yields tens of thousands of clones, 85% to 90% seen once. Followed over time, Seattle patients had been enrolled while infection was active. Sequences were obtained from peripheral blood. The TCR comes from a woman aged 55 to 70 with COVID-19, enrolled during active disease.

CDR3 loop: CASSGSGATGELFF. CDR3 sequence (DNA): TGTGCCAGCAGTGGCAGCGGGGCCACCGGGGAGCTGTTTTTT. This sequence joins TRBV2 and TRBJ2-2, with 7 bases fitting TRBD2. With 4 bases clipped from V and 4 bases from J, the junction kept 3 bases outside the gene matches. This CDR3 contains 14 residues. Per germline, CDR1 SNHLY and CDR2 FYNNEI.